This record looks at one T cell receptor beta chain sequence and its context. Trimming removed 3 bases from V and 3 bases from J; junction bases left unmatched: 10. The CDR3 covers 16 residues. Germline V gene sequence: CDR1 SQVTM, CDR2 ANQGSEA. The data stem from a study of blood T cell repertoires in COVID-19. Overall study: COVID-19 samples, acute and convalescent, were from the United States, Italy and Spain. Nucleic acid was either cDNA or gDNA, and it came from T cells, B-cell-depleted T cells, or PBMCs.

The protocol was immunoSEQ multiplex PCR, while the TCRdb copy is restricted to in-frame clones and leaves out a portion. The table shows under 75,000 clones, with around nine tenths occurring only once. The specimen sequenced was peripheral blood. The V and J genes are TRBV29-1 and TRBJ2-3; 9 bases agree with TRBD2. The clonotype was recovered from a woman over 75 with active COVID-19. CDR3 protein: CSVDLRGGAATDTQYF. CDR3 bases: TGCAGCGTTGATTTGCGGGGGGGCGCAGCGACAGATACGCAGTATTTT.